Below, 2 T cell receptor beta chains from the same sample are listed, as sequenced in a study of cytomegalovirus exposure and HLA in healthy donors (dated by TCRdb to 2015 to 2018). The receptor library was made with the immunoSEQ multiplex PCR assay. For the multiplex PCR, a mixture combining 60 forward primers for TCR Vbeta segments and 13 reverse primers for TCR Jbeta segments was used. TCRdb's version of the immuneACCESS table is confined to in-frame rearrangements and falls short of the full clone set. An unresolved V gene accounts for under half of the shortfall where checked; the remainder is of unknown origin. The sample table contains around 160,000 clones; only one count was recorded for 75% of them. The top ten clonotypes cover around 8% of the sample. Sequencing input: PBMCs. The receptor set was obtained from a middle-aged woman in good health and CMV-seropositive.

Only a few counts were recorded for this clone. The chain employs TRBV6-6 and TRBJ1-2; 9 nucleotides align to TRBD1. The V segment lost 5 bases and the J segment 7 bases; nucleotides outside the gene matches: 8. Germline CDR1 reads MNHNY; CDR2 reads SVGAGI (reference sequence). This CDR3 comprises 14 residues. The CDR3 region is CASSKPGQGPGYTF. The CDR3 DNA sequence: TGTGCCAGCAGTAAGCCGGGACAGGGCCCTGGCTACACCTTC.

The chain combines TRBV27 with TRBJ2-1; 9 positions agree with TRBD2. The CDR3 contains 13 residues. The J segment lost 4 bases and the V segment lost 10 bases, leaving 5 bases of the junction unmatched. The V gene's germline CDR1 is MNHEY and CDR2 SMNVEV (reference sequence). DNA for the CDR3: TGTGCCACCAGCGGGAGGTCATACAATGAGCAGTTCTTC. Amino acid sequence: CATSGRSYNEQFF.